The 30 T cell receptor beta chains below all came from one sample that was sequenced in a study of cytomegalovirus exposure and HLA in healthy donors. Assay used: immunoSEQ multiplex PCR; TCRdb lists only in-frame clones, some missing. The sample holds under 130,000 clones, about 88% seen once. The sequenced material came from PBMCs. These receptors were taken from a woman aged 18-29 years in good health and CMV-seropositive.

J is TRBJ1-3 and V is TRBV28; 8 bases are a match to TRBD1. CDR1 is MDHEN, CDR2 SYDVKM, per germline. This CDR3 has 15 amino acids. V dropped 3 bases and J dropped 2; count of bases not matched to a gene: 3. The CDR3 region is CASSFMTGAGNTIYF. CDR3 bases: TGTGCCAGCAGTTTCATGACAGGGGCTGGAAACACCATATATTTT.

The V gene is TRBV28, the J gene TRBJ2-7; maybe TRBD1 (5 bases). CDR1 MDHEN and CDR2 SYDVKM come from the germline V gene. Trimming shortened V by 10 bases and J by 5 bases, and 12 bases separated the two germline ends. This CDR3 contains 11 residues. CDR3 in DNA: TGTGCCATCACAGGAAAGAACGAGCAGTACTTC. Translation gives CAITGKNEQYF.

This chain links TRBV19 with TRBJ1-2; D ambiguous. V lost 1 base to trimming and J lost 6 bases, with 12 bases between them. The CDR3 has 14 amino acids. Germline V gives CDR1 LNHDA, CDR2 SQIVND (reference sequence). The CDR3 region is CASSIAEKTDGYTF. CDR3 coding DNA: TGTGCCAGTAGTATAGCGGAGAAAACGGATGGCTACACCTTC.

The chain recombines TRBV19 with TRBJ2-7; 9 nucleotides align to TRBD1. V shed 5 bases, J shed 3 bases, and the junction held 8 bases outside the gene matches. Germline V gene sequence: CDR1 LNHDA, CDR2 SQIVND (reference sequence). The CDR3 is made up of 15 amino acids. Written as DNA, the CDR3 is TGTGCCAGTAGTCCGGGACAGGGTTTCTACTACGAGCAGTACTTC. Protein sequence: CASSPGQGFYYEQYF.

The chain joins TRBV6-1 to TRBJ2-1; tentative D call: TRBD2 (5 bases). The V gene's germline CDR1 is MNHNS and CDR2 SASEGT. The V and J ends lost 4 bases and 0 bases respectively, with 13 bases between them. The CDR3 is 16 residues long. The CDR3 bases are TGTGCCAGCAGTGCCCGGACTGATAGCTCCTACAATGAGCAGTTCTTC. It specifies CASSARTDSSYNEQFF.

V usage is TRBV9 and J usage is TRBJ1-2; the match to TRBD1 covers 8 bases. The CDR3 loop spans 15 amino acids. Germline V gives CDR1 SGDLS, CDR2 YYNGEE. J was trimmed by 0 bases and V by 3 bases; bases with no gene match: 4. In DNA form, the CDR3 reads TGTGCCAGCAGCGCGACAGGGGCTGCTAACTATGGCTACACCTTC. Protein product: CASSATGAANYGYTF.

The chain carries TRBV5-8 and TRBJ2-1; D is possibly TRBD2 (6 bases). V lost 6 bases and J lost 5, with 21 bases in between. CDR3 length: 16 amino acids. Germline CDR1 is SGHTS and CDR2 is YDEGEE. Here the CDR3 DNA reads TGTGCCAGCATCAGCGCCCGGGGACTGACCAACAATGAGCAGTTCTTC. This gives the protein CASISARGLTNNEQFF.

This chain joins TRBV28 and TRBJ1-2; D gene uncertain. This CDR3 has 13 residues. V was pared by 2 bases and J by 6 bases, with 10 bases between. Germline CDR1 and CDR2: MDHEN and SYDVKM. The CDR3 is CASSLVSGDGYTF. CDR3 DNA: TGTGCCAGCAGTTTAGTGTCGGGTGATGGCTACACCTTC.

The chain uses TRBV30 and TRBJ1-4, with no clear D. Germline V gene sequence: CDR1 GTSNPN, CDR2 SVGIG (reference sequence). V lost 1 base and J lost 1, with 13 bases in between. The CDR3 extends over 16 amino acids. The CDR3 here is CAWSEEGWRTNEKLFF. The CDR3 DNA follows: TGTGCCTGGAGTGAGGAAGGATGGAGAACTAATGAAAAACTGTTTTTT.

CDR3 residues: CASSPGTGGSTDTQYF. CDR3 sequence (DNA): TGCGCCAGCAGCCCCGGGACAGGGGGAAGCACAGATACGCAGTATTTT. V gene TRBV5-1 combines with J gene TRBJ2-3; 11 nucleotides match TRBD1. Germline V gives CDR1 SGHRS, CDR2 YFSETQ. The CDR3 contains 16 residues. V dropped 4 bases and J dropped 0; count of bases not matched to a gene: 4.

This chain connects TRBV7-9 to TRBJ1-4; 8 nucleotides align to TRBD1. The CDR3 runs to 17 residues. From germline, CDR1 is SEHNR and CDR2 FQNEAQ (reference sequence). The V segment lost 3 bases and the J segment 4 bases; nucleotides outside the gene matches: 10. Here the CDR3 reads CASSLRTLGQVNEKLFF. CDR3 sequence (DNA): TGTGCCAGCAGCTTGCGTACCTTGGGACAGGTTAATGAAAAACTGTTTTTT.

V gene TRBV13 combines with J gene TRBJ1-6; 9 nucleotides line up with TRBD1. V lost 4 bases and J lost 8; bases outside the gene matches: 9. Germline CDR1 PRHDT, CDR2 FYEKMQ (reference sequence). The CDR3 has 16 amino acids. The CDR3 spells CASSSDRGARYSPLHF. For the CDR3, the DNA is TGTGCCAGCAGCTCCGACAGGGGGGCCCGGTATTCACCCCTCCACTTT.

This clone was picked up one time. This chain links TRBV29-1 with TRBJ2-1; a weak D match, TRBD1 (6 bases). V gave up 7 bases and J gave up 5 bases, with 24 bases separating them. Per the germline V gene, CDR1 is SQVTM and CDR2 is ANQGSEA. CDR3 length: 16 residues. CDR3 in amino acids: CSAAPSGDIFHNEQFF. The CDR3, as DNA: TGCAGCGCGGCACCCTCAGGGGACATTTTCCACAATGAGCAGTTCTTC.

The chain uses TRBV30 and TRBJ2-3, with D tentatively TRBD2 (7 bases). V lost 0 bases, J lost 1 base, and 11 bases lay in between. In germline, CDR1 is GTSNPN, CDR2 SVGIG (reference sequence). The length of the CDR3 is 15 residues. This chain's CDR3 is CAWSVQGGRTDTQYF. The CDR3 coding sequence is TGTGCCTGGAGTGTACAGGGAGGGCGCACAGATACGCAGTATTTT.

This chain links TRBV28 with TRBJ2-4; the match to TRBD1 covers 9 bases. V dropped 6 bases and J dropped 8; count of bases not matched to a gene: 8. Germline values: CDR1 MDHEN, CDR2 SYDVKM. CDR3 length: 14 amino acids. The CDR3 bases are TGTGCCAGCAGCCCGGGGACAGGGCCTCACATTCAGTACTTC. This gives the protein CASSPGTGPHIQYF.

A single count supports this clone. The chain is built from TRBV28 and TRBJ1-1; D possibly corresponds to TRBD1 (6 bases). This CDR3 comprises 12 residues. Germline V CDR1 and CDR2: MDHEN, SYDVKM. The V and J ends lost 5 bases and 8 bases respectively, with 12 bases between them. The CDR3 DNA is TGTGCCAGCAGTCTCCCGGGACAAGAAGCTTTCTTT. Translation gives CASSLPGQEAFF.

This clone was counted once. This rearrangement joins TRBV4-1 to TRBJ2-3, with 7 bases matching TRBD2. Germline loops: CDR1 MGHRA, CDR2 YSYEKL. CDR3 size: 16 residues. The ends lost 4 bases at V and 2 bases at J; junction bases unmatched: 9. Written as DNA, the CDR3 is TGCGCCAGCAGCCCCTTGGGGGGGTCCCTCACAGATACGCAGTATTTT. As protein: CASSPLGGSLTDTQYF.

This clone appeared once. The chain has TRBV2 and TRBJ2-5; no clear D. Germline lookup yields CDR1 SNHLY and CDR2 FYNNEI. CDR3 length: 13 residues. The V and J ends lost 6 bases and 3 bases respectively, with 11 bases between them. The CDR3 reads CASSQQWKETQYF. CDR3 nucleotide sequence: TGTGCCAGCAGCCAACAGTGGAAAGAGACCCAGTACTTC.

The chain joins TRBV13 to TRBJ2-7; possible D gene TRBD1, 6 bases. The CDR3 has 15 amino acids. Germline V gene sequence: CDR1 PRHDT, CDR2 FYEKMQ (reference sequence). Trimming shortened V by 5 bases and J by 2 bases, and 16 bases separated the two germline ends. The CDR3 sequence: CASSPTGLDAYEQYF. CDR3 in DNA: TGTGCCAGCAGCCCCACAGGGCTAGACGCCTACGAGCAGTACTTC.

V is TRBV5-4 and J is TRBJ1-3, with 9 bases fitting TRBD1. Looked up from germline, CDR1 is SGHNT and CDR2 is YYREEE (reference sequence). V shed 2 bases and J 5 bases; nucleotides not matched to a gene: 2. The CDR3 covers 14 residues. In nucleotides, the CDR3 is TGTGCCAGCAGCTTCGGACAGGGGAGAAACACCATATATTTT. Amino acids: CASSFGQGRNTIYF.

V is TRBV7-6 and J is TRBJ2-1, with 9 bases lining up with TRBD1. Germline V gives CDR1 SGHVS, CDR2 FNYEAQ. V gave up 4 bases and J gave up 7 bases; unmatched junction bases: 14. The CDR3 extends over 17 amino acids. DNA for the CDR3: TGTGCCAGCAGCTCAAGCTTCCGGGACAGGGCTTGGAATGAGCAGTTCTTC. Translation gives CASSSSFRDRAWNEQFF. The full variable domain, in which reference TRBV7-6 and TRBJ2-1 provide the parts outside the CDR3, is GAGVSQSPRYKVTKRGQDVALRCDPISGHVSLYWYRQALGQGPEFLTYFNYEAQQDKSGLPNDRFSAERPEGSISTLTIQRTEQRDSAMYRCASSSSFRDRAWNEQFFGPGTRLTVL.

This chain uses TRBV9 with TRBJ1-2, with 7 bases fitting TRBD1. CDR1 SGDLS and CDR2 YYNGEE come from the germline V gene. This CDR3 is built from 14 residues. Unmatched junction bases numbered 4, after V lost 4 bases and J lost 1 base. The CDR3 region is CASSNRDSNYGYTF. CDR3 DNA: TGTGCCAGCAGCAACCGGGACAGTAACTATGGCTACACCTTC.

This clone was seen once. The chain employs TRBV7-9 and TRBJ1-5; D is perhaps TRBD1 (5 bases). V shed 5 bases and J shed 3 bases, with 14 bases lying between them. The CDR3 is 15 residues long. Germline lookup yields CDR1 SEHNR and CDR2 FQNEAQ (reference sequence). The CDR3 protein is CASSPRQGLNQPQHF. In DNA form, the CDR3 reads TGTGCCAGCAGCCCACGGCAGGGTCTCAATCAGCCCCAGCATTTT.

The chain recombines TRBV5-1 with TRBJ2-7, with 9 nucleotides matching TRBD1. V dropped 4 bases and J dropped 3; count of bases not matched to a gene: 8. The CDR3 runs 15 residues. Germline V gives CDR1 SGHRS, CDR2 YFSETQ. CDR3 in DNA: TGCGCCAGCAGCCCCAGGACAGGGGTGGTCTACGAGCAGTACTTC. As protein: CASSPRTGVVYEQYF.

This rearrangement joins TRBV18 to TRBJ2-7, with 8 bases fitting TRBD1. CDR3 length: 16 amino acids. The V gene's germline CDR1 is KGHSH and CDR2 LQKENI. V was clipped by 3 bases and J by 2 bases; unmatched bases: 9. The CDR3 region has the DNA TGTGCCAGCTCACCCCCGCTGGGGACAGGCCCCTACGAGCAGTACTTC. This sequence encodes CASSPPLGTGPYEQYF.

The chain uses TRBV5-4 and TRBJ2-3, with TRBD1 matching over 8 bases. The germline CDR1 and CDR2 sequences are SGHNT and YYREEE (reference sequence). This CDR3 comprises 16 residues. J was trimmed by 3 bases and V by 1 base; bases with no gene match: 7. CDR3 sequence reads: CASSLPGTGPTDTQYF. In DNA, the CDR3 is TGTGCCAGCAGCTTGCCGGGGACAGGCCCAACAGATACGCAGTATTTT. Using reference TRBV5-4 and TRBJ2-3 for the parts outside the CDR3, the full variable domain is ETGVTQSPTHLIKTRGQQVTLRCSSQSGHNTVSWYQQALGQGPQFIFQYYREEENGRGNFPPRFSGLQFPNYSSELNVNALELDDSALYLCASSLPGTGPTDTQYFGPGTRLTVL.

Remarks on this clone: This clone may be a read error of a much larger clone one base away. This sample includes further DNA sequences coding for the same CDR3. The chain employs TRBV19 and TRBJ1-5; weak D call: TRBD1 (6 bases). The CDR3 extends over 12 amino acids. CDR1 and CDR2 (germline): LNHDA, SQIVND (reference sequence). The V gene lost 6 bases and the J gene lost 5 bases, with 8 bases spanning the gap. The CDR3 DNA reads as TGTGCCAGTAGACAGGGCTATCAGCCCCAGCATTTT. It yields the protein CASRQGYQPQHF.

V is TRBV30 and J is TRBJ2-7; tentatively, D is TRBD1 (5 bases). Germline-derived CDR1 and CDR2 are GTSNPN and SVGIG (reference sequence). The CDR3 is 16 amino acids. Trimming cost V 1 base and J 0 bases, with 16 bases left between them. In DNA, the CDR3 is TGTGCCTGGAGTGGAGGTCGCGCAGGGATCTCCTACGAGCAGTACTTC. It yields the protein CAWSGGRAGISYEQYF.

V and J are TRBV13 and TRBJ2-5; TRBD2 might be the D (5 bases). The CDR3 covers 14 residues. V was cut by 1 base and J by 3 bases, with 9 bases left in between. CDR1 PRHDT and CDR2 FYEKMQ come from the germline V gene (reference sequence). CDR3 residues: CASSLVASKETQYF. CDR3 nucleotides: TGTGCCAGCAGCTTAGTAGCGTCCAAAGAGACCCAGTACTTC. Full variable domain (remainder filled in from reference TRBV13 and TRBJ2-5): AAGVIQSPRHLIKEKRETATLKCYPIPRHDTVYWYQQGPGQDPQFLISFYEKMQSDKGSIPDRFSAQQFSDYHSELNMSSLELGDSALYFCASSLVASKETQYFGPGTRLLVL.

V is TRBV6-6 and J is TRBJ2-2; D unclear. CDR1 is MNHNY and CDR2 is SVGAGI in the germline V gene (reference sequence). The CDR3 is 12 residues long. V lost 2 bases to trimming and J lost 6 bases, with 4 bases between them. The CDR3 nucleotides read TGTGCCAGCAGTTACGGCCCCGGGGAGCTGTTTTTT. It yields the protein CASSYGPGELFF.